This T cell receptor beta chain was sequenced for a study of T-cell reconstitution after alpha-beta-depleted transplantation in children. Study results and caveats: Surviving thymic progenitors and recipient T cells were the source of high TCRbeta diversity at day 60 in some patients. Expanded graft clones numbering several hundred reportedly gave rise to alpha-beta T cells about two months after transplant. Most T-cell counts and diversity one year after the transplant came from T cells that were newly produced.

Unique molecular identifiers featured in how the TCRbeta library was prepared. Via MiXCR, TCRdb re-called the PCR reads, giving one row per CDR3 protein. The top ten clones hold just over 2% of a sample with about 490,000 distinct CDR3 sequences, about 10% of them seen once. As concerns this clonotype: Its specificity is not known. A much larger clone lies a single base off, so this may be a read error. The CDR3 end shows no conserved phenylalanine or tryptophan, and so a read error is likely.

CDR3 length equals 16 residues. Trimming removed 7 bases from V and 8 bases from J; junction bases left unmatched: 17. The J gene is TRBJ2-1, the V gene TRBV12-3 or TRBV12-4; TRBD2 agrees at 7 bases. This specimen consisted of PBMCs, obtained before TCRalphabeta/CD19-depleted stem cell transplant. The TCR comes from a child younger than 10 with inherited bone marrow failure, due to receive a stem cell transplant. CDR3: CASTALSAGVRYEQFV. DNA for the CDR3: TGTGCCAGCACAGCTCTCAGTGCGGGAGTAAGATATGAGCAGTTCGTC.